Below, one TCR beta chain is given with its context. This CDR3 contains 15 residues. Germline V lookup: CDR1 KGHDR, CDR2 SFDVKD. V shed 5 bases, J shed 0 bases, and the junction held 4 bases outside the gene matches. This sample was taken from a study of blood T cell repertoires in COVID-19. The wider study: Samples representing acute and convalescent COVID-19 were sourced from the United States, Italy and Spain. PBMCs, B-cell-depleted T cells, or T cells provided the cDNA or gDNA that made up the material.

Source study methods: Reference gene primer amplification in the assay estimated nucleated cell counts. The data were produced by immunoSEQ multiplex PCR, yet TCRdb's version contains in-frame clones alone and is incomplete. That table gives V, J and clone size, and the DNA gave D and trimming. This table holds roughly 39,000 clones, roughly 94% found once. The sequenced material came from peripheral blood. The TCR sequence derives from a human donor with active COVID-19. The donor label of this sample is uncertain. The chain joins TRBV24-1 to TRBJ2-7, with 9 nucleotides matching TRBD1. In DNA, the CDR3 is TGTGCCACCAGTGTAGGGACAGGGCGCTCCTACGAGCAGTACTTC. This codes for CATSVGTGRSYEQYF.